The 13 T cell receptor beta chains presented below share a single source sample, sequenced in a study of T cell responses to AZD1222 COVID-19 vaccine. Assay used: immunoSEQ multiplex PCR; TCRdb lists only in-frame clones, some missing. The repertoire holds 30,000 to 40,000 clones, with roughly 90% as singletons. Here the sequenced sample was peripheral blood, taken 28 days after the second AZD1222 dose. The receptors shown here come from an adult who received the AZD1222 COVID-19 vaccine.

The chain links TRBV5-5 to TRBJ1-4, with D possibly being TRBD1 (5 bases). Trimming removed 1 base from V and 4 bases from J, with 14 bases in between. Germline CDR1 and CDR2: SGHKS and YYEKEE (reference sequence). The CDR3 loop spans 16 amino acids. The CDR3 DNA reads as TGTGCCAGCAGCTTGAGGGGCACGGACCTTAATGAAAAACTGTTTTTT. It is translated as CASSLRGTDLNEKLFF.

The rearrangement joins TRBV28 to TRBJ1-2, with TRBD1 identical over 7 bases. Looked up from germline, CDR1 is MDHEN and CDR2 is SYDVKM. With 4 bases clipped from V and 7 bases from J, the junction kept 9 bases outside the gene matches. The CDR3 covers 14 residues. Written as DNA, the CDR3 is TGTGCCAGCAGTTCGACAGGGTTTGTCTCTGGCTACACCTTC. It specifies CASSSTGFVSGYTF.

This clone appeared once. The genes are TRBV5-4 and TRBJ2-3; 11 bases map to TRBD1. V lost 0 bases, J lost 3 bases, and 6 bases stayed unmatched. CDR1 and CDR2 from the germline V gene are SGHNT and YYREEE (reference sequence). The CDR3 extends over 17 amino acids. The CDR3 sequence: CASSLAGQGARTDTQYF. The CDR3 DNA sequence: TGTGCCAGCAGCTTGGCCGGACAGGGGGCTAGGACAGATACGCAGTATTTT.

This rearrangement joins TRBV4-1 to TRBJ2-7; D not certain. The CDR3 sequence is 13 residues long. V lost 0 bases, J lost 6 bases, and 9 bases lay in between. Germline V lookup: CDR1 MGHRA, CDR2 YSYEKL. CDR3 loop: CASSQEILSEQYF. CDR3 nucleotides: TGCGCCAGCAGCCAAGAGATTTTGTCCGAGCAGTACTTC.

V and J are TRBV25-1 and TRBJ2-1, with no clear D. The length of the CDR3 is 12 residues. The V end lost 4 bases, the J end lost 10 bases, and 11 bases lay between the germline ends. Germline loops: CDR1 MGHDK, CDR2 SYGVNS. CDR3 amino acids: CASSVSQGEQFF. DNA for the CDR3: TGTGCCAGCAGTGTGTCCCAAGGGGAGCAGTTCTTC.

The chain combines TRBV19 with TRBJ1-1; a weak D match, TRBD1 (6 bases). This CDR3 contains 15 residues. Per the germline V gene, CDR1 is LNHDA and CDR2 is SQIVND (reference sequence). Deletions cut 3 bases from V and 2 bases from J, with 13 bases between. For the CDR3, the DNA is TGTGCCAGTAGTATCAATGGGGGGGCAAACACTGAAGCTTTCTTT. It is translated as CASSINGGANTEAFF.

The chain joins TRBV5-4 to TRBJ2-5; 7 bases line up with TRBD2. Germline V gene sequence: CDR1 SGHNT, CDR2 YYREEE (reference sequence). The CDR3 loop spans 15 amino acids. Trimming at V came to 5 bases and at J to 5 bases, leaving 12 bases not matched to a gene. The chain's CDR3 is CASSPGGNSFETQYF. For the CDR3, the DNA is TGTGCCAGCAGTCCCGGGGGGAACTCCTTTGAGACCCAGTACTTC.

V gene TRBV6-5 combines with J gene TRBJ2-7; no clear D. CDR1 and CDR2 from the germline V gene are MNHEY and SVGAGI. The CDR3 loop spans 12 amino acids. With 9 bases removed from V and 5 bases from J, the gap between germline ends came to 14 bases. CDR3 protein: CASWVTLNEQYF. CDR3 nucleotide sequence: TGTGCCAGTTGGGTCACTCTCAACGAGCAGTACTTC.

The genes are TRBV11-2 and TRBJ1-5; tentatively, D is TRBD1 (5 bases). The CDR3 spans 13 residues. Germline CDR1 reads SGHAT; CDR2 reads FQNNGV. V was pared by 2 bases and J by 6 bases, with 8 bases between. CDR3 sequence reads: CASSLHQGQPQHF. The CDR3 bases are TGTGCCAGCAGCTTACATCAGGGTCAGCCCCAGCATTTT.

As DNA, the CDR3 is TGTGCCAGCAGCTTAGGGACCCCAAAGGAGGAGCAGTTCTTC. It translates to CASSLGTPKEEQFF. The genes are TRBV11-3 and TRBJ2-1; the D is unclear. Germline lookup yields CDR1 SGHNT and CDR2 YENEEA. CDR3 length equals 14 residues. V lost 1 base to trimming and J lost 10 bases, with 14 bases between them.

This clone was counted only a few times. This rearrangement joins TRBV19 to TRBJ2-2, with TRBD1 identical over 9 bases. From germline, CDR1 is LNHDA and CDR2 SQIVND (reference sequence). CDR3 length equals 13 residues. The trim removed 6 bases at V and 7 bases at J, leaving 3 bases unmatched. The CDR3 sequence: CASSLDRGGELFF. Written as DNA, the CDR3 is TGTGCCAGTAGCTTGGACAGGGGCGGGGAGCTGTTTTTT.

The chain has TRBV4-3 and TRBJ2-5; 7 bases agree with TRBD1. Trimming cost V 0 bases and J 5 bases; bases outside gene matches: 21. The CDR3 is 20 residues long. The germline CDR1 and CDR2 sequences are LGHNA and YSLEER. The CDR3: CASSQDHGRGFGNLGETQYF. The CDR3 nucleotides read TGCGCCAGCAGCCAAGATCATGGCAGGGGGTTCGGGAATTTGGGGGAGACCCAGTACTTC.

This clone was seen once. The chain joins TRBV6-2 or TRBV6-3 to TRBJ1-6; D might be TRBD1 (5 bases). V was trimmed by 2 bases and J by 0 bases, leaving 17 bases between them. This CDR3 has 19 amino acids. Germline CDR1 reads MNHEY; CDR2 reads SVGEGT. This chain's CDR3 is CASSYLPGKTSSYNSPLHF. The CDR3 bases are TGTGCCAGCAGTTACCTCCCAGGGAAAACGAGCTCCTATAATTCACCCCTCCACTTT.